Listed here are 21 T cell receptor beta chains from one sample, sequenced in a study of T cell responses to AZD1222 COVID-19 vaccine. The method was immunoSEQ multiplex PCR; TCRdb's version includes in-frame clones alone and lacks a portion of them. The sample records roughly 67,000 clones, about 80% being singletons. Here the sequenced sample was peripheral blood, taken on day 0 of AZD1222 vaccination. All receptors come from an adult in good health.

V usage is TRBV12-3 or TRBV12-4 and J usage is TRBJ1-3, with unresolved D. V was cut by 6 bases and J by 4 bases, with 10 bases left in between. The CDR3 covers 13 residues. Written as DNA, the CDR3 is TGTGCCAGCAGCCCGGGCAGCGGAAACACCATATATTTT. It yields the protein CASSPGSGNTIYF.

The genes are TRBV20-1 and TRBJ2-7, with D possibly matching TRBD2 (6 bases). This CDR3 is built from 10 residues. Germline V gives CDR1 DFQATT, CDR2 SNEGSKA (reference sequence). V shed 6 bases and J shed 10 bases, with 13 bases lying between them. This CDR3 reads CSADGGSQYF. CDR3 coding DNA: TGCAGTGCGGACGGGGGAAGCCAGTACTTC.

The chain joins TRBV9 to TRBJ1-1; D remains ambiguous. The CDR3 is 14 amino acids. Trimming took off 9 bases at V and 6 bases at J, with 21 bases between the two ends. CDR1 SGDLS and CDR2 YYNGEE come from the germline V gene. CDR3 DNA sequence: TGTGCCACGATACGTAGGGCCCTGGTGGCTGAAGCTTTCTTT. Translated: CATIRRALVAEAFF.

The J gene is TRBJ2-7, the V gene TRBV3-1 (or the pseudogene TRBV3-2), with a tentative D call TRBD1 (5 bases). Germline V gene data show CDR1 as LGHDT and CDR2 as YNNKEL (reference sequence). The ends were cut back, 0 bases at V and 3 bases at J, with 12 bases in the middle. The CDR3 is 15 amino acids. CDR3 in DNA: TGTGCCAGCAGCCAAGATACGGACATATACTACGAGCAGTACTTC. Its protein is CASSQDTDIYYEQYF.

V is TRBV7-9 and J is TRBJ1-4, with D hard to call. Per the germline V gene, CDR1 is SEHNR and CDR2 is FQNEAQ (reference sequence). V was trimmed by 5 bases and J by 0 bases, leaving 7 bases between them. The CDR3 sequence is 14 residues long. The CDR3 DNA sequence: TGTGCCAGCAGCCCCGCCGCAACTAATGAAAAACTGTTTTTT. The encoded protein is CASSPAATNEKLFF. Using reference TRBV7-9 and TRBJ1-4 for the parts outside the CDR3, the full variable domain is DTGVSQNPRHKITKRGQNVTFRCDPISEHNRLYWYRQTLGQGPEFLTYFQNEAQLEKSRLLSDRFSAERPKGSFSTLEIQRTEQGDSAMYLCASSPAATNEKLFFGSGTQLSVL.

V gene TRBV3-1 (or the pseudogene TRBV3-2) combines with J gene TRBJ2-7; 16 positions agree with TRBD2. With V trimmed by 3 bases and J by 6 bases, 8 bases remained unmatched. Germline assignment: CDR1 LGHDT and CDR2 YNNKEL (reference sequence). The CDR3 is 17 amino acids. As DNA, the CDR3 is TGTGCCAGCAGCCACGCCGGGACTAGCGGGGGGGCTCCCGAGCAGTACTTC. Its translation: CASSHAGTSGGAPEQYF.

The table lists this clone with a few counts. The chain is built from TRBV7-9 and TRBJ2-7; 9 bases line up with TRBD1. This CDR3 has 15 amino acids. CDR1 SEHNR and CDR2 FQNEAQ come from the germline V gene (reference sequence). J gave up 3 bases and V 5 bases, and 8 bases lay outside the gene matches. DNA for the CDR3: TGTGCCAGCAGCCTCGGACAGGGGAGCATCTACGAGCAGTACTTC. Its translation: CASSLGQGSIYEQYF. The full variable domain, in which reference TRBV7-9 and TRBJ2-7 provide the parts outside the CDR3, is DTGVSQNPRHKITKRGQNVTFRCDPISEHNRLYWYRQTLGQGPEFLTYFQNEAQLEKSRLLSDRFSAERPKGSFSTLEIQRTEQGDSAMYLCASSLGQGSIYEQYFGPGTRLTVT.

The genes are TRBV20-1 and TRBJ2-3, with D uncertain. CDR1 and CDR2 from the germline V gene are DFQATT and SNEGSKA (reference sequence). Trimming took off 7 bases at V and 6 bases at J, with 11 bases between the two ends. The CDR3 runs 11 residues. CDR3 residues: CSVTEIDTQYF. For the CDR3, the DNA is TGCAGTGTAACGGAGATCGATACGCAGTATTTT.

This clone occurred once. The chain carries TRBV7-2 and TRBJ2-3, with D possibly TRBD2 on 5 matching bases. Germline loops: CDR1 SGHTA, CDR2 FQGNSA. V was pared by 4 bases and J by 6 bases, with 11 bases between. The CDR3 is 13 amino acids. Here the CDR3 reads CASSSLGVDTQYF. DNA of the CDR3: TGTGCCAGCAGCTCCCTGGGAGTGGATACGCAGTATTTT. Variable domain in full (rest from reference TRBV7-2 and TRBJ2-3): GAGVSQSPSNKVTEKGKDVELRCDPISGHTALYWYRQSLGQGLEFLIYFQGNSAPDKSGLPSDRFSAERTGGSVSTLTIQRTQQEDSAVYLCASSSLGVDTQYFGPGTRLTVL.

The chain carries TRBV18 and TRBJ1-5, with a tentative D call TRBD1 (5 bases). Germline-derived CDR1 and CDR2 are KGHSH and LQKENI. CDR3 length: 14 amino acids. The V gene lost 4 bases and the J gene lost 3 bases, with 10 bases spanning the gap. CDR3 sequence reads: CASSLGQNNQPQHF. CDR3 DNA: TGTGCCAGCTCACTTGGACAAAACAATCAGCCCCAGCATTTT.

The chain combines TRBV12-3 or TRBV12-4 with TRBJ1-1; tentatively, D is TRBD1 (5 bases). The V gene lost 7 bases and the J gene lost 7 bases, with 16 bases spanning the gap. The CDR3 runs 13 residues. CDR3 in DNA: TGTGCCAGCACCCACTCCGGGGCAGATGAAGCTTTCTTT. It codes for CASTHSGADEAFF.

This clone was seen a single time. The chain couples TRBV9 to TRBJ2-5; D is possibly TRBD2 (5 bases). This CDR3 has 15 amino acids. The V end lost 4 bases, the J end lost 5 bases, and 18 bases lay between the germline ends. Germline V gives CDR1 SGDLS, CDR2 YYNGEE. The CDR3 DNA is TGTGCCAGCAGCCCAAAGGATTGGGCGGGTGAGACCCAGTACTTC. Its translation: CASSPKDWAGETQYF.

The V gene is TRBV4-3, the J gene TRBJ1-4, with a tentative D call TRBD1 (5 bases). The V and J ends lost 2 bases and 8 bases respectively, with 18 bases between them. Germline CDR1 is LGHNA and CDR2 is YSLEER. This CDR3 comprises 16 residues. The CDR3 protein is CASSQKGRGFREKLFF. The CDR3 DNA reads as TGCGCCAGCAGCCAAAAGGGGCGCGGGTTTAGAGAAAAACTGTTTTTT.

This clone was found a few times. The chain links TRBV10-3 to TRBJ2-7; 8 positions match TRBD2. J gave up 3 bases and V 6 bases, and 4 bases lay outside the gene matches. The CDR3 runs to 13 residues. Per germline, CDR1 ENHRY and CDR2 SYGVKD. The DNA of the CDR3 is TGTGCCATCAGCTCCGCGGGGGGCTACGAGCAGTACTTC. Its protein product is CAISSAGGYEQYF.

The chain uses TRBV14 and TRBJ1-1; TRBD1 aligns across 9 bases. The CDR3 runs to 18 residues. Germline trimming cut 5 bases from V and 4 bases from J; bases unmatched to any gene: 17. The V gene's germline CDR1 is SGHDN and CDR2 FVKESK. CDR3 in DNA: TGTGCCAGCAGCACAGCCGGTGGGGACAGGGAAGGTCGCACTGAAGCTTTCTTT. As protein: CASSTAGGDREGRTEAFF.

The chain joins TRBV6-1 to TRBJ1-2; D gene ambiguous. The CDR3 runs to 15 residues. V lost 0 bases and J lost 4, with 12 bases in between. The germline V gene encodes CDR1 MNHNS and CDR2 SASEGT. The CDR3 here is CASSEAVGGLYGYTF. The CDR3 DNA reads as TGTGCCAGCAGTGAAGCGGTGGGAGGACTCTATGGCTACACCTTC.

The V and J genes are TRBV10-1 and TRBJ2-5; no reliable D call. The V end lost 4 bases, the J end lost 5 bases, and 11 bases lay between the germline ends. Germline V lookup: CDR1 WNHNN, CDR2 SYGVQD (reference sequence). This CDR3 has 13 amino acids. CDR3 nucleotides: TGCGCCAGCAGTGTGGGCAGATGGGAGACCCAGTACTTC. Encoded protein: CASSVGRWETQYF.

In nucleotides, the CDR3 is TGTGCCAGTAGTAGGACAGGGACCAACTATGGCTACACCTTC. This gives the protein CASSRTGTNYGYTF. The chain couples TRBV19 to TRBJ1-2, with 8 bases matching TRBD1. J lost 2 bases, V lost 4 bases, and 3 bases had no gene match. This CDR3 is 14 amino acids long. Germline CDR1 reads LNHDA; CDR2 reads SQIVND (reference sequence).

The chain uses TRBV4-1 and TRBJ2-3; D gene ambiguous. V shed 1 base and J shed 3 bases, with 14 bases lying between them. Germline CDR1 is MGHRA and CDR2 is YSYEKL. The CDR3 totals 16 residues. CDR3 in amino acids: CASSQGFREGTDTQYF. The CDR3 coding sequence is TGCGCCAGCAGCCAAGGTTTTAGGGAAGGGACAGATACGCAGTATTTT.

The chain has TRBV18 and TRBJ2-5, with TRBD2 identical over 7 bases. J gave up 2 bases and V 4 bases, and 7 bases lay outside the gene matches. The CDR3 runs to 15 residues. Germline V gives CDR1 KGHSH, CDR2 LQKENI. The CDR3 bases are TGTGCCAGCTCACTAAGTTTTAGCGGGCAAGAGACCCAGTACTTC. Protein sequence: CASSLSFSGQETQYF. Filled out from reference TRBV18 and TRBJ2-5, the complete variable domain reads NAGVMQNPRHLVRRRGQEARLRCSPMKGHSHVYWYRQLPEEGLKFMVYLQKENIIDESGMPKERFSAEFPKEGPSILRIQQVVRGDSAAYFCASSLSFSGQETQYFGPGTRLLVL.

J is TRBJ1-3 and V is TRBV3-1 (or the pseudogene TRBV3-2); TRBD1 agrees at 9 bases. Looked up from germline, CDR1 is LGHDT and CDR2 is YNNKEL (reference sequence). The CDR3 runs to 18 residues. With 0 bases clipped from V and 4 bases from J, the junction kept 10 bases outside the gene matches. Written as DNA, the CDR3 is TGTGCCAGCAGCCAAGATCTCGTGGGACAGGGTACGGGAAACACCATATATTTT. Encoded protein: CASSQDLVGQGTGNTIYF.